The 30 T cell receptor beta chains in this list originate from one sample, sequenced in a study of blood T cell repertoires in COVID-19. Profiling relied on immunoSEQ multiplex PCR, and the TCRdb table lists in-frame clones only, not all of them. In the table there are around 380,000 clones, around 84% of which are singletons. The sequencing input was peripheral blood. Receptors originate from a human donor with acute or convalescent COVID-19. The donor label of this sample is uncertain.

The chain couples TRBV4-2 to TRBJ1-3; D uncertain. V dropped 0 bases and J dropped 4 bases, with 7 bases sitting between them. The germline gives CDR1 LGHNA, CDR2 YNFKEQ. The CDR3 length is 14 residues. DNA for the CDR3: TGTGCCAGCAGCCAAGACGACTGGGGAAACACCATATATTTT. This encodes CASSQDDWGNTIYF.

This rearrangement joins TRBV6-1 to TRBJ2-2; TRBD2 matches at 8 bases. The ends lost 2 bases at V and 7 bases at J; junction bases unmatched: 3. The CDR3 is 14 amino acids. In germline, CDR1 is MNHNS, CDR2 SASEGT. As DNA, the CDR3 is TGTGCCAGCAGTGAACCGGGGGGGAGCGGGGAGCTGTTTTTT. Translated: CASSEPGGSGELFF.

The chain recombines TRBV7-9 with TRBJ2-7; 7 positions match TRBD1. Germline CDR1 and CDR2: SEHNR and FQNEAQ (reference sequence). The CDR3 is 13 residues long. Trimming took 5 bases from V and 5 from J; bases not matched to a gene: 6. The DNA of the CDR3 is TGTGCCAGCAGCCCCGTCGACAGGGACGAGCAGTACTTC. It specifies CASSPVDRDEQYF.

The CDR3 DNA reads as TGTGCCAGTAGTATAGAACCCGGGGTAGGAGGCTACACCTTC. Its protein product is CASSIEPGVGGYTF. This chain links TRBV19 with TRBJ1-2; no firm D call. Germline-derived CDR1 and CDR2 are LNHDA and SQIVND (reference sequence). This CDR3 spans 14 amino acids. V gave up 0 bases and J gave up 8 bases, with 13 bases separating them.

With regard to this clone: In the same sample, other DNA sequences code for this CDR3. V usage is TRBV18 and J usage is TRBJ1-4; D might be TRBD1 (5 bases). Trimming cost V 6 bases and J 5 bases, with 7 bases left between them. CDR3 length: 12 amino acids. Germline CDR1 reads KGHSH; CDR2 reads LQKENI. The CDR3 reads CASSRGNEKLFF. In DNA form, the CDR3 reads TGTGCCAGCTCCCGGGGGAATGAAAAACTGTTTTTT.

This chain joins TRBV5-8 and TRBJ1-2; possibly TRBD1 for D (5 bases). This CDR3 comprises 15 residues. The germline V and J ends were trimmed by 0 bases and 3 bases, with 12 bases remaining between them. Germline CDR1 SGHTS, CDR2 YDEGEE. The CDR3: CASSLVRERDYGYTF. The CDR3 nucleotides are TGTGCCAGCAGCTTGGTCAGGGAAAGGGACTATGGCTACACCTTC.

This chain joins TRBV5-1 and TRBJ2-7; 8 bases agree with TRBD2. The CDR3 contains 13 residues. V lost 4 bases, J lost 3 bases, and 3 bases stayed unmatched. CDR1 and CDR2 (germline): SGHRS, YFSETQ. The CDR3 reads CASSRGGNYEQYF. The DNA of the CDR3 is TGCGCCAGCAGCCGGGGGGGAAACTACGAGCAGTACTTC.

The chain employs TRBV7-9 and TRBJ1-3, with no clear D. Trimming took 4 bases from V and 0 from J, leaving 10 bases between them. CDR1 is SEHNR, CDR2 FQNEAQ, per germline (reference sequence). The length of the CDR3 is 15 residues. Here the CDR3 DNA reads TGTGCCAGCAGCTCGGGGATCCGCTCTGGAAACACCATATATTTT. Its translation: CASSSGIRSGNTIYF.

This chain links TRBV2 with TRBJ2-3, with 7 bases identical to TRBD2. This CDR3 is 15 amino acids long. V lost 8 bases to trimming and J lost 11 bases; unmatched junction nucleotides: 19. Per the germline V gene, CDR1 is SNHLY and CDR2 is FYNNEI. The CDR3 region has the DNA TGTGCCAGCCAAAGCACCCCCGGGAGGCACGGTGGGCAGTATTTT. It translates to CASQSTPGRHGGQYF.

The chain is built from TRBV6-5 and TRBJ1-5; the D is unclear. CDR1 is MNHEY and CDR2 is SVGAGI in the germline V gene. The germline V and J ends were trimmed by 8 bases and 0 bases, with 14 bases remaining between them. This CDR3 spans 15 amino acids. CDR3 bases: TGTGCCAGCGAGGGAGGACCTTATAGCAATCAGCCCCAGCATTTT. As protein: CASEGGPYSNQPQHF.

This clone has more than one count but fewer than ten. The V and J genes are TRBV7-8 and TRBJ2-2, with 10 bases lining up with TRBD2. Losses at the gene ends were 4 bases for V and 4 bases for J; bases not matched to a gene: 6. Looked up from germline, CDR1 is SGHVS and CDR2 is FQNEAQ. The CDR3 sequence is 16 residues long. Here the CDR3 reads CASSYWTSGATGELFF. The CDR3 coding sequence is TGTGCCAGCAGCTATTGGACTAGCGGTGCCACCGGGGAGCTGTTTTTT.

V usage is TRBV18 and J usage is TRBJ1-1; 11 bases agree with TRBD1. Germline loops: CDR1 KGHSH, CDR2 LQKENI. With 3 bases clipped from V and 4 bases from J, the junction kept 4 bases outside the gene matches. The CDR3 loop spans 15 amino acids. CDR3 DNA: TGTGCCAGCTCACCGATGGGACAGGGGGTCACTGAAGCTTTCTTT. Translating it yields CASSPMGQGVTEAFF.

The rearrangement links TRBV19 to TRBJ2-7; TRBD1 matches 9 bases. From germline, CDR1 is LNHDA and CDR2 SQIVND (reference sequence). V shed 4 bases and J 2 bases; nucleotides not matched to a gene: 3. CDR3 size: 14 residues. CDR3 in amino acids: CASSNGQGPYEQYF. In DNA form, the CDR3 reads TGTGCCAGTAGTAACGGACAGGGGCCCTACGAGCAGTACTTC.

This clone was seen once. Additional DNA sequences in this sample encode the identical CDR3. This chain joins TRBV5-1 and TRBJ1-6; TRBD1 matches 7 bases. Germline-derived CDR1 and CDR2 are SGHRS and YFSETQ. V trimming: 0 bases; J trimming: 7 bases; junction bases outside the gene matches: 1. This CDR3 is 14 amino acids long. CDR3: CASSLGQGNSPLHF. CDR3 coding DNA: TGCGCCAGCAGCTTGGGACAGGGAAATTCACCCCTCCACTTT. Full variable domain (rest looked up from reference TRBV5-1 and TRBJ1-6): KAGVTQTPRYLIKTRGQQVTLSCSPISGHRSVSWYQQTPGQGLQFLFEYFSETQRNKGNFPGRFSGRQFSNSRSEMNVSTLELGDSALYLCASSLGQGNSPLHFGNGTRLTVT.

The J gene is TRBJ2-7, the V gene TRBV27, with 9 bases matching TRBD2. Germline V gene sequence: CDR1 MNHEY, CDR2 SMNVEV (reference sequence). This CDR3 has 14 residues. The junction had 5 bases not matched to a gene; V was cut back by 6 bases and J by 2 bases. CDR3 residues: CASRVTSGTYEQYF. The CDR3 DNA is TGTGCCAGCAGGGTGACTAGCGGCACCTACGAGCAGTACTTC.

This clone appeared a single time. V gene TRBV7-9 combines with J gene TRBJ2-2; a weak D match, TRBD2 (5 bases). This CDR3 has 14 residues. V was cut by 4 bases and J by 6 bases, with 12 bases left in between. Germline lookup yields CDR1 SEHNR and CDR2 FQNEAQ (reference sequence). In nucleotides, the CDR3 is TGTGCCAGCAGCTCGATTCTAGCAGCCGGGGAGCTGTTTTTT. Its translation is CASSSILAAGELFF.

V gene TRBV12-3 or TRBV12-4 combines with J gene TRBJ1-2; D remains ambiguous. The CDR3 loop spans 13 amino acids. The V end lost 7 bases, the J end lost 4 bases, and 13 bases lay between the germline ends. The CDR3 sequence: CASIRSDTYGYTF. The CDR3 region has the DNA TGTGCCAGCATACGCAGTGATACCTATGGCTACACCTTC.

This chain uses TRBV10-3 with TRBJ1-1; 7 bases are shared with TRBD1. Germline CDR1 and CDR2: ENHRY and SYGVKD. Trimming removed 10 bases from V and 4 bases from J; junction bases left unmatched: 6. There are 12 residues in the CDR3. The CDR3 coding sequence is TGTGCCACTCGGGACAGACTCACTGAAGCTTTCTTT. Its protein product is CATRDRLTEAFF.

The chain is built from TRBV5-5 and TRBJ2-1, with 14 bases lining up with TRBD2. CDR3 length equals 18 residues. CDR1 and CDR2 (germline): SGHKS, YYEKEE (reference sequence). With 4 bases clipped from V and 4 bases from J, the junction kept 10 bases outside the gene matches. The CDR3: CASSPTLRLAGGYNEQFF. In nucleotides, the CDR3 is TGTGCCAGCAGCCCGACACTCCGACTAGCGGGAGGGTACAATGAGCAGTTCTTC.

This clone appeared once. One end of the junction does not line up with germline, which may come from a read error. The chain recombines TRBV5-5 with TRBJ1-2, with unresolved D. Per germline, CDR1 SGHKS and CDR2 YYEKEE (reference sequence). This CDR3 contains 13 residues. The chain's CDR3 is CASRFGANYGYTF. The DNA for the CDR3 is TGTGCCAGCCGCTTCGGGGCTAACTATGGCTACACCTTC.

DNA for the CDR3: TGCGCCAGCAGCAGGTTAGCGTCCGGGGAGCTGTTTTTT. It encodes CASSRLASGELFF. The chain uses TRBV10-1 and TRBJ2-2, with D possibly TRBD2 on 5 matching bases. The CDR3 runs to 13 residues. Germline assignment: CDR1 WNHNN and CDR2 SYGVQD (reference sequence). The V gene lost 6 bases and the J gene lost 6 bases, with 11 bases spanning the gap.

The chain couples TRBV7-6 to TRBJ2-1, with 7 bases fitting TRBD2. Germline values: CDR1 SGHVS, CDR2 FNYEAQ. This CDR3 spans 15 amino acids. With 5 bases clipped from V and 4 bases from J, the junction kept 8 bases outside the gene matches. CDR3 loop: CASSRLTGGYNEQFF. The CDR3 region has the DNA TGTGCCAGCAGCCGTCTAACGGGGGGATACAATGAGCAGTTCTTC.

CDR3 DNA: TGTGCCAGCAGCCCCTACATCGGGGGTCCTGCAGGAGATACGCAGTATTTT. Protein product: CASSPYIGGPAGDTQYF. V is TRBV4-2 and J is TRBJ2-3, with D maybe TRBD2 (6 bases). The length of the CDR3 is 17 residues. CDR1 LGHNA and CDR2 YNFKEQ come from the germline V gene. Trimming removed 4 bases at V and 5 bases at J, with 22 bases between.

The chain joins TRBV18 to TRBJ1-1, with unresolved D. The V gene's germline CDR1 is KGHSH and CDR2 LQKENI. The germline V and J ends were trimmed by 3 bases and 3 bases, with 14 bases remaining between them. The CDR3 contains 15 residues. The CDR3 protein is CASSPRSGKDTEAFF. For the CDR3, the DNA is TGTGCCAGCTCACCGAGGAGCGGGAAAGACACTGAAGCTTTCTTT.

J is TRBJ1-5 and V is TRBV6-6, with a weak D call TRBD1 (5 bases). CDR3 size: 15 residues. Trimming cost V 2 bases and J 0 bases, with 8 bases left between them. Germline CDR1 is MNHNY and CDR2 is SVGAGI (reference sequence). The CDR3 coding sequence is TGTGCCAGCAGTTACGCAGGGAATAGCAATCAGCCCCAGCATTTT. Translated, it gives CASSYAGNSNQPQHF.

This clone was observed once. The chain is built from TRBV5-6 and TRBJ2-5; TRBD2 matches at 11 bases. The CDR3 contains 15 residues. Germline V gives CDR1 SGHDT, CDR2 YYEEEE. Trimming cost V 4 bases and J 4 bases; bases outside gene matches: 6. DNA for the CDR3: TGTGCCAGCAGCATATTAGCGGGAGGGGGAGAGACCCAGTACTTC. It translates to CASSILAGGGETQYF.

The chain carries TRBV9 and TRBJ2-7, with D hard to call. V lost 0 bases and J 2 bases, leaving 9 bases between the germline ends. The V gene's germline CDR1 is SGDLS and CDR2 YYNGEE. The CDR3 sequence is 14 residues long. CDR3 amino acids: CASSVGPQAYEQYF. In nucleotides, the CDR3 is TGTGCCAGCAGCGTAGGCCCTCAGGCCTACGAGCAGTACTTC.

With regard to this clone: The identical CDR3 is also encoded by other nucleotide sequences in the sample. The rearrangement uses TRBV20-1 and TRBJ2-7; unclear D gene. The CDR3 sequence is 11 residues long. Germline V gives CDR1 DFQATT, CDR2 SNEGSKA (reference sequence). V shed 3 bases and J shed 2 bases, with 5 bases lying between them. The CDR3 nucleotides are TGCAGTGCTAGGGAGACCTACGAGCAGTACTTC. Amino acids: CSARETYEQYF.

This chain uses TRBV28 with TRBJ1-4; D may be TRBD1 (6 bases). V dropped 5 bases and J dropped 8 bases, with 18 bases sitting between them. Germline loops: CDR1 MDHEN, CDR2 SYDVKM. This CDR3 is built from 15 residues. The CDR3 sequence: CASSGQTRWYEKLFF. The CDR3 DNA sequence: TGTGCCAGCAGTGGACAGACAAGGTGGTACGAAAAACTGTTTTTT.

This sequence joins TRBV27 and TRBJ1-6; no definite D call. Trimming removed 4 bases from V and 10 bases from J, with 11 bases in between. Germline V gives CDR1 MNHEY, CDR2 SMNVEV (reference sequence). The CDR3 has 13 residues. DNA for the CDR3: TGTGCCAGCAGTTATTCACGGGAATCACCCCTCCACTTT. Translation gives CASSYSRESPLHF.